Presented here are 14 T cell receptor beta chains from one specimen sequenced in a study of blood T cell repertoires in COVID-19. The assay was immunoSEQ multiplex PCR, and TCRdb's table has in-frame clones only and misses some. Of roughly 150,000 clones in the sample, more than 85% are singletons; the top ten hold around 5.4%. The sequenced sample consisted of peripheral blood. These receptors were collected from a human donor in a cohort sampled during active COVID-19.

This chain uses TRBV27 with TRBJ2-1; 7 positions agree with TRBD2. Germline-derived CDR1 and CDR2 are MNHEY and SMNVEV (reference sequence). This CDR3 spans 16 amino acids. J was trimmed by 0 bases and V by 2 bases; bases with no gene match: 4. The chain's CDR3 is CASSLSVAGSYNEQFF. Here the CDR3 DNA reads TGTGCCAGCAGTTTAAGCGTAGCGGGCTCCTACAATGAGCAGTTCTTC.

The CDR3 region is CASSGDRGGGNTIYF. CDR3 nucleotide sequence: TGTGCCAGCAGCGGCGACAGGGGAGGTGGAAACACCATATATTTT. This rearrangement joins TRBV9 to TRBJ1-3, with 8 bases matching TRBD1. This CDR3 contains 15 residues. The germline CDR1 and CDR2 sequences are SGDLS and YYNGEE. J was trimmed by 3 bases and V by 3 bases; bases with no gene match: 5.

V is TRBV2 and J is TRBJ2-1, with 8 bases matching TRBD1. The CDR3 is made up of 15 amino acids. From germline, CDR1 is SNHLY and CDR2 FYNNEI. V was clipped by 8 bases and J by 1 base; unmatched bases: 7. The CDR3 sequence: CASVPDRASYNEQFF. The CDR3 region has the DNA TGTGCCAGCGTACCGGACAGGGCGTCCTACAATGAGCAGTTCTTC.

This clone was detected ten times or more. The rearrangement links TRBV28 to TRBJ2-3; D is possibly TRBD2 (5 bases). The CDR3 loop spans 16 amino acids. Germline V lookup: CDR1 MDHEN, CDR2 SYDVKM. The V end was cut by 4 bases, the J end by 0 bases, with 14 bases between. Written as DNA, the CDR3 is TGTGCCAGCAGTTGGACGCACGGGGAAAGCACAGATACGCAGTATTTT. Its protein is CASSWTHGESTDTQYF.

This clone was seen once. The chain is built from TRBV7-9 and TRBJ2-1, with D perhaps matching TRBD2 (5 bases). The length of the CDR3 is 14 residues. Germline V CDR1 and CDR2: SEHNR, FQNEAQ (reference sequence). The V gene lost 5 bases and the J gene lost 6 bases, with 14 bases spanning the gap. The DNA for the CDR3 is TGTGCCAGCAGCCTTGGACTCCGTTCCAATGAGCAGTTCTTC. Residues: CASSLGLRSNEQFF. The variable domain in full, completed from reference TRBV7-9 and TRBJ2-1, reads DTGVSQNPRHKITKRGQNVTFRCDPISEHNRLYWYRQTLGQGPEFLTYFQNEAQLEKSRLLSDRFSAERPKGSFSTLEIQRTEQGDSAMYLCASSLGLRSNEQFFGPGTRLTVL.

Here the CDR3 reads CASSLSGSSDTQYF. CDR3 DNA sequence: TGTGCCAGCAGCCTTAGCGGGAGCTCAGATACGCAGTATTTT. V and J are TRBV2 and TRBJ2-3, with 9 nucleotides matching TRBD2. The trim removed 6 bases at V and 4 bases at J, leaving 5 bases unmatched. The V gene's germline CDR1 is SNHLY and CDR2 FYNNEI. The CDR3 consists of 14 residues.

This clone was recorded a few times. The chain employs TRBV14 and TRBJ2-1, with 12 bases matching TRBD2. The junction had 5 bases not matched to a gene; V was cut back by 0 bases and J by 8 bases. The V gene's germline CDR1 is SGHDN and CDR2 FVKESK. The CDR3 extends over 16 amino acids. The CDR3 sequence is CASSQDDRTSGDEQFF. In DNA, the CDR3 is TGTGCCAGCAGCCAAGATGACCGGACTAGCGGGGATGAGCAGTTCTTC.

V and J are TRBV7-2 and TRBJ2-7; 12 positions agree with TRBD2. This CDR3 has 16 residues. Trimming at V came to 4 bases and at J to 4 bases, leaving 8 bases not matched to a gene. CDR1 SGHTA and CDR2 FQGNSA come from the germline V gene. The CDR3 coding sequence is TGTGCCAGCAGCTCTGGACTAGCGGGGCACATTTACGAGCAGTACTTC. The encoded protein is CASSSGLAGHIYEQYF. Complete variable domain (other parts from reference TRBV7-2 and TRBJ2-7): GAGVSQSPSNKVTEKGKDVELRCDPISGHTALYWYRQSLGQGLEFLIYFQGNSAPDKSGLPSDRFSAERTGGSVSTLTIQRTQQEDSAVYLCASSSGLAGHIYEQYFGPGTRLTVT.

The chain recombines TRBV5-1 with TRBJ2-5; a possible D gene is TRBD2 (5 bases). Looked up from germline, CDR1 is SGHRS and CDR2 is YFSETQ. The V and J ends lost 5 bases and 2 bases respectively, with 7 bases between them. CDR3 length: 12 residues. The CDR3 DNA follows: TGCGCCAGCAGGGTAGCGCAAGAGACCCAGTACTTC. Translated, it gives CASRVAQETQYF.

The chain couples TRBV9 to TRBJ1-2, with 10 bases identical to TRBD1. The CDR3 contains 15 residues. V shed 0 bases, J shed 4 bases, and the junction held 3 bases outside the gene matches. From germline, CDR1 is SGDLS and CDR2 YYNGEE. The CDR3 loop reads CASSVEGTGVYGYTF. The CDR3 nucleotides read TGTGCCAGCAGCGTAGAAGGGACAGGGGTCTATGGCTACACCTTC.

The gene calls are TRBV24-1 and TRBJ2-4; 10 bases are a match to TRBD1. Per germline, CDR1 KGHDR and CDR2 SFDVKD. The CDR3 contains 15 residues. J gave up 5 bases and V 4 bases, and 4 bases lay outside the gene matches. The CDR3 nucleotides read TGTGCCACCAGTGAGGGACAGGGGATACAAAACATTCAGTACTTC. Its translation is CATSEGQGIQNIQYF.

Of note for this clone: The sample holds other DNA sequences that translate to the same CDR3. The V call is TRBV6-5, the J call TRBJ2-1; 7 bases match TRBD2. With 8 bases clipped from V and 0 bases from J, the junction kept 4 bases outside the gene matches. From germline, CDR1 is MNHEY and CDR2 SVGAGI. The length of the CDR3 is 14 residues. The CDR3 bases are TGTGCCAGCTCTCTAGCGGCCTCCTACAATGAGCAGTTCTTC. This codes for CASSLAASYNEQFF.

This clone was found many times. This chain connects TRBV6-5 to TRBJ1-1; 9 bases are a match to TRBD1. Germline V CDR1 and CDR2: MNHEY, SVGAGI. The V gene end was trimmed by 5 bases and the J gene end by 4 bases; junction bases not matched to a gene: 8. CDR3 length equals 15 residues. CDR3 in amino acids: CASSKGQGLATEAFF. The CDR3 DNA is TGTGCCAGCAGTAAGGGACAGGGACTGGCCACTGAAGCTTTCTTT.

About this clone: This sample includes further DNA sequences coding for the same CDR3. The chain carries TRBV7-9 and TRBJ2-5; D is possibly TRBD1 (6 bases). The V gene lost 1 base and the J gene lost 5 bases, with 8 bases spanning the gap. The CDR3 runs 13 residues. The germline V gene encodes CDR1 SEHNR and CDR2 FQNEAQ (reference sequence). The CDR3 reads CASSLDRAETQYF. The CDR3 coding sequence is TGTGCCAGCAGCTTAGACAGGGCCGAGACCCAGTACTTC. Filled out from reference TRBV7-9 and TRBJ2-5, the complete variable domain reads DTGVSQNPRHKITKRGQNVTFRCDPISEHNRLYWYRQTLGQGPEFLTYFQNEAQLEKSRLLSDRFSAERPKGSFSTLEIQRTEQGDSAMYLCASSLDRAETQYFGPGTRLLVL.